These 22 T cell receptor beta chains share one sample of origin, sequenced in a study of siplizumab effects on memory and regulatory T cells. No antigen is known for these receptors. In the mixed lymphocyte reaction, cells were cocultured for about 6 days at 37°C. Produced via immunoSEQ multiplex PCR; TCRdb's table is partial and in-frame only. Found here are 15,000 to 20,000 clones, approximately 44% of them singletons; the top ten hold 6%. The sample comprised CFSE-low (dividing) CD4+ T cells sorted from an allogeneic mixed lymphocyte reaction. The source is a human donor in good health; the cells came from an allogeneic mixed lymphocyte reaction. Some clones in this sample may be carry-over from other donors' samples.

This clone occurred a few times. Other DNA sequences within the sample encode an identical CDR3. The chain has TRBV29-1 and TRBJ1-1; D not certain. Germline-derived CDR1 and CDR2 are SQVTM and ANQGSEA. Trimming shortened V by 6 bases and J by 1 base, and 12 bases separated the two germline ends. This CDR3 is built from 13 residues. DNA for the CDR3: TGCAGCGTCATGGGGTTTGCGAACACTGAAGCTTTCTTT. It translates to CSVMGFANTEAFF.

CDR3 sequence reads: CASSPVINEQYF. In DNA, the CDR3 is TGTGCCAGCAGTCCGGTCATTAACGAGCAGTACTTC. This chain uses TRBV6-6 with TRBJ2-7; D gene uncertain. CDR3 length: 12 amino acids. Germline values: CDR1 MNHNY, CDR2 SVGAGI (reference sequence). V lost 5 bases, J lost 5 bases, and 10 bases lay in between.

The chain is built from TRBV5-4 and TRBJ2-7; 10 bases match TRBD2. Germline-derived CDR1 and CDR2 are SGHNT and YYREEE (reference sequence). The ends lost 4 bases at V and 2 bases at J; junction bases unmatched: 9. The CDR3 sequence is 16 residues long. CDR3 bases: TGTGCCAGCAGCCTGTCTAGCGGGAGTTCCCCCTACGAGCAGTACTTC. Translating gives CASSLSSGSSPYEQYF.

The chain employs TRBV29-1 and TRBJ2-1; tentatively, D is TRBD2 (6 bases). The CDR3 is 12 residues long. V was shortened by 7 bases and J by 9 bases, with 16 bases between the two germline ends. Germline CDR1 reads SQVTM; CDR2 reads ANQGSEA. The CDR3 region has the DNA TGCAGCGGGGGGGAATTTAAAGGTGAGCAGTTCTTC. Translated, it gives CSGGEFKGEQFF.

This chain connects TRBV6-5 to TRBJ2-3, with D perhaps TRBD1 (7 bases). Germline V gene sequence: CDR1 MNHEY, CDR2 SVGAGI. Between the trimmed V and J ends, which lost 2 bases and 10 bases, there was a span of 13 bases. The CDR3 spans 13 residues. As DNA, the CDR3 is TGTGCCAGCAGTTACCTTACAGGGGAGGCGCAGTATTTT. Translation: CASSYLTGEAQYF.

This clone was counted a single time. This rearrangement joins TRBV5-1 to TRBJ2-7; 7 nucleotides align to TRBD2. The V gene end was trimmed by 1 base and the J gene end by 0 bases; junction bases not matched to a gene: 7. Germline V lookup: CDR1 SGHRS, CDR2 YFSETQ. This CDR3 spans 16 amino acids. Written as DNA, the CDR3 is TGCGCCAGCAGCTTGACCAGCGGGGTAAGCTCCTACGAGCAGTACTTC. Translating it yields CASSLTSGVSSYEQYF.

V is TRBV6-5 and J is TRBJ2-1, with TRBD1 identical over 11 bases. V lost 7 bases and J lost 6; bases outside the gene matches: 8. Germline lookup yields CDR1 MNHEY and CDR2 SVGAGI. CDR3 size: 15 residues. The CDR3, as DNA: TGTGCCAGCAACAGAGGACAGGGGGCTTTCAATGAGCAGTTCTTC. Translated: CASNRGQGAFNEQFF.

The rearrangement joins TRBV7-2 to TRBJ2-5; D unresolved. Trimming took 4 bases from V and 7 from J, leaving 13 bases between them. Looked up from germline, CDR1 is SGHTA and CDR2 is FQGNSA. The length of the CDR3 is 13 residues. Here the CDR3 DNA reads TGTGCCAGCAGCTATGACCCAACGGGGACCCAGTACTTC. Translated: CASSYDPTGTQYF.

The chain employs TRBV19 and TRBJ1-5; D is unclear. This CDR3 region has 15 residues. Germline values: CDR1 LNHDA, CDR2 SQIVND (reference sequence). The V gene lost 2 bases and the J gene lost 5 bases, with 13 bases spanning the gap. This chain's CDR3 is CASSITSIGDQPQHF. The CDR3 DNA reads TGTGCCAGTAGTATAACAAGTATTGGCGATCAGCCCCAGCATTTT.

The chain joins TRBV19 to TRBJ2-1; 8 bases are a match to TRBD1. J was trimmed by 5 bases and V by 5 bases; bases with no gene match: 11. Germline V gene sequence: CDR1 LNHDA, CDR2 SQIVND (reference sequence). The CDR3 has 16 amino acids. This CDR3 is CASSARTGTGNNEQFF. CDR3 nucleotides: TGTGCCAGTAGTGCCAGGACCGGGACAGGAAACAATGAGCAGTTCTTC.

This rearrangement joins TRBV7-2 to TRBJ2-2; D may be TRBD1 (5 bases). This CDR3 has 14 residues. Germline CDR1 SGHTA, CDR2 FQGNSA. The germline V and J ends were trimmed by 5 bases and 6 bases, with 13 bases remaining between them. This CDR3 reads CASSPWEGAGELFF. CDR3 bases: TGTGCCAGCAGCCCGTGGGAAGGGGCCGGGGAGCTGTTTTTT.

The chain links TRBV6-1 to TRBJ1-3; 9 positions agree with TRBD1. CDR3 length equals 14 residues. Trimming took 8 bases from V and 4 from J; bases not matched to a gene: 6. Looked up from germline, CDR1 is MNHNS and CDR2 is SASEGT. CDR3 in DNA: TGTGCCAGCGGATACAGGGGGCTAGGAAACACCATATATTTT. Translating gives CASGYRGLGNTIYF.

V and J are TRBV5-6 and TRBJ2-2; D might be TRBD2 (5 bases). There are 12 residues in the CDR3. The germline V gene has CDR1 SGHDT and CDR2 YYEEEE. Trimming pared 4 bases from V and 5 bases from J, leaving 6 bases between. This chain's CDR3 is CASSPGTGELFF. DNA for the CDR3: TGTGCCAGCAGCCCGGGGACCGGGGAGCTGTTTTTT.

There are many counts of this clone. J is TRBJ1-5 and V is TRBV30, with D tentatively TRBD1 (5 bases). V was trimmed by 2 bases and J by 4 bases, leaving 12 bases between them. This CDR3 comprises 14 residues. Looked up from germline, CDR1 is GTSNPN and CDR2 is SVGIG (reference sequence). CDR3 region: CAWSKGISNQPQHF. CDR3 bases: TGTGCCTGGAGTAAGGGGATCTCAAATCAGCCCCAGCATTTT.

V gene TRBV29-1 combines with J gene TRBJ1-1, with D perhaps TRBD1 (6 bases). The V gene lost 3 bases and the J gene lost 4 bases, with 18 bases spanning the gap. The V gene's germline CDR1 is SQVTM and CDR2 ANQGSEA. CDR3 length: 15 amino acids. The CDR3 protein is CSVDAIRGRVTEAFF. The CDR3, as DNA: TGCAGCGTTGATGCGATCAGGGGACGGGTCACTGAAGCTTTCTTT.

The V call is TRBV4-2, the J call TRBJ2-2, with D possibly matching TRBD1 (6 bases). CDR3 size: 16 residues. CDR1 and CDR2 (germline): LGHNA, YNFKEQ. V was clipped by 9 bases and J by 1 base, with 18 bases between them. The CDR3 region has the DNA TGTGCCAGTTCAAATCAGGGGTACGAGAACACCGGGGAGCTGTTTTTT. Protein product: CASSNQGYENTGELFF.

The rearrangement links TRBV11-2 to TRBJ2-5, with no clear D. From germline, CDR1 is SGHAT and CDR2 FQNNGV. V shed 4 bases and J shed 5 bases, with 14 bases lying between them. This CDR3 region has 14 residues. The CDR3 region has the DNA TGTGCCAGCAGCTCATTTTCAGTGATGGAGACCCAGTACTTC. Its protein product is CASSSFSVMETQYF.

This chain uses TRBV27 with TRBJ1-2; D is perhaps TRBD1 (5 bases). The CDR3 totals 16 residues. V shed 0 bases and J shed 5 bases, with 16 bases lying between them. Germline CDR1 reads MNHEY; CDR2 reads SMNVEV (reference sequence). The DNA of the CDR3 is TGTGCCAGCAGTTTATCGTCCGGGACCTCCACATATGGCTACACCTTC. Encoded protein: CASSLSSGTSTYGYTF.

The rearrangement links TRBV29-1 to TRBJ1-2; D remains unclear. CDR3 size: 14 residues. Looked up from germline, CDR1 is SQVTM and CDR2 is ANQGSEA. The V and J ends lost 3 bases and 4 bases respectively, with 15 bases between them. The CDR3 sequence is CSVEIGGLFYGYTF. Written as DNA, the CDR3 is TGCAGCGTTGAGATAGGCGGTCTTTTCTATGGCTACACCTTC.

This clone showed up just a few times. The chain employs TRBV28 and TRBJ2-7, with TRBD1 as a possible D gene (6 bases). This CDR3 region has 17 residues. Trimming removed 6 bases from V and 4 bases from J, with 25 bases in between. Germline lookup yields CDR1 MDHEN and CDR2 SYDVKM. CDR3 amino acids: CASRPSTGRPNTYEQYF. CDR3 DNA sequence: TGTGCCAGCAGACCGTCAACAGGGCGCCCGAACACTTACGAGCAGTACTTC. Full variable domain (rest looked up from reference TRBV28 and TRBJ2-7): DVKVTQSSRYLVKRTGEKVFLECVQDMDHENMFWYRQDPGLGLRLIYFSYDVKMKEKGDIPEGYSVSREKKERFSLILESASTNQTSMYLCASRPSTGRPNTYEQYFGPGTRLTVT.

The sample holds a few counts of this clone. The chain employs TRBV18 and TRBJ2-5; D is unresolved. The germline CDR1 and CDR2 sequences are KGHSH and LQKENI. With 4 bases removed from V and 2 bases from J, the gap between germline ends came to 2 bases. The length of the CDR3 is 11 residues. Here the CDR3 reads CASSLQETQYF. The CDR3 nucleotides are TGTGCCAGCTCACTTCAAGAGACCCAGTACTTC.

Comment on this clone: A read error may account for a junction end that differs from germline. V and J are TRBV7-9 and TRBJ1-5; TRBD1 is a possible D gene (5 bases). This CDR3 has 13 residues. In germline, CDR1 is SEHNR, CDR2 FQNEAQ (reference sequence). As DNA, the CDR3 is TGTGCTAGCAGTATCAGGGAAGGTCAGCCCCAGCATTTT. The encoded protein is CASSIREGQPQHF.